The next 8 T cell receptor beta chains were all read from a single sample in a study of shared clonotypes between healthy human individuals. Some clones are missing from TCRdb's copy, which holds only in-frame ones; the method was immunoSEQ multiplex PCR. The repertoire holds 2 million to 2.5 million clones, approximately 94% seen once, with around 0.13% in the top ten. Sequenced: naive CD4+ T cells sorted from blood. The subset here: CD45RA+ positively selected. The receptors were sampled from a man between 18 and 35 years old in good health.

The genes are TRBV6-6 and TRBJ1-2; 7 bases map to TRBD1. The germline CDR1 and CDR2 sequences are MNHNY and SVGAGI (reference sequence). The J segment lost 8 bases and the V segment lost 0 bases, leaving 6 bases of the junction unmatched. The CDR3 loop spans 14 amino acids. Here the CDR3 DNA reads TGTGCCAGCAGTTACTCGAGACAGGGTTACGGCTACACCTTC. It yields the protein CASSYSRQGYGYTF.

This clone was counted a few times. The same CDR3 is also encoded by other DNA sequences in this sample. CDR3 in amino acids: CASSVGLAGETQYF. In nucleotides, the CDR3 is TGTGCCAGCAGCGTGGGACTAGCGGGGGAGACCCAGTACTTC. This chain connects TRBV9 to TRBJ2-5; 13 nucleotides agree with TRBD2. Germline CDR1 reads SGDLS; CDR2 reads YYNGEE. With V trimmed by 2 bases and J by 5 bases, 0 bases remained unmatched. The CDR3 covers 14 residues.

About this clone: Additional DNA sequences in this sample encode the identical CDR3. In nucleotides, the CDR3 is TGTGCCAGCAGTGCGGGCGCCGGGGAGCTGTTTTTT. Translation: CASSAGAGELFF. The J gene is TRBJ2-2, the V gene TRBV2; no firm D call. This CDR3 comprises 12 residues. V shed 4 bases and J shed 6 bases, with 6 bases lying between them. Per germline, CDR1 SNHLY and CDR2 FYNNEI.

This sequence joins TRBV19 and TRBJ2-7; D possibly corresponds to TRBD2 (6 bases). Deletions cut 8 bases from V and 0 bases from J, with 14 bases between. The CDR3 has 14 amino acids. Germline loops: CDR1 LNHDA, CDR2 SQIVND (reference sequence). The CDR3 DNA follows: TGTGCCAGTTCGACTAGTACCCGCTCCTACGAGCAGTACTTC. Amino acid sequence: CASSTSTRSYEQYF.

Note on this clone: Other DNA sequences in this sample translate to the same CDR3. This sequence joins TRBV6-1 and TRBJ1-6; 9 bases are shared with TRBD1. CDR1 and CDR2 from the germline V gene are MNHNS and SASEGT. The V and J ends lost 4 bases and 6 bases, in that order; junction bases with no gene match: 1. There are 14 residues in the CDR3. The CDR3, as DNA: TGTGCCAGCAGTGCGACAGGGGGTAATTCACCCCTCCACTTT. Translated, it gives CASSATGGNSPLHF.

Turning to this clone: This sample also contains other DNA sequences that code for the same CDR3. The genes are TRBV11-3 and TRBJ1-1; tentative D call: TRBD1 (5 bases). The CDR3 loop spans 14 amino acids. Germline CDR1 and CDR2: SGHNT and YENEEA. V was pared by 2 bases and J by 0 bases, with 7 bases between. CDR3 sequence reads: CASSLQGMNTEAFF. As DNA, the CDR3 is TGTGCCAGCAGCTTACAGGGAATGAACACTGAAGCTTTCTTT. The variable domain in full, with the rest retrieved from reference TRBV11-3 and TRBJ1-1, is EAGVVQSPRYKIIEKKQPVAFWCNPISGHNTLYWYLQNLGQGPELLIRYENEEAVDDSQLPKDRFSAERLKGVDSTLKIQPAELGDSAVYLCASSLQGMNTEAFFGQGTRLTVV.

This chain joins TRBV7-2 and TRBJ2-1; D possibly corresponds to TRBD2 (6 bases). Germline CDR1 SGHTA, CDR2 FQGNSA. Trimming removed 8 bases from V and 2 bases from J, with 16 bases in between. CDR3 length equals 15 residues. The CDR3 sequence is CASQEGVAAYNEQFF. In DNA, the CDR3 is TGTGCCAGCCAGGAGGGTGTAGCGGCCTACAATGAGCAGTTCTTC.

This chain connects TRBV19 to TRBJ1-1; D gene uncertain. Germline CDR1 reads LNHDA; CDR2 reads SQIVND (reference sequence). Trimming took off 9 bases at V and 2 bases at J, with 4 bases between the two ends. The CDR3 length is 10 residues. CDR3 sequence (DNA): TGTGCCAGCAGAAACACTGAAGCTTTCTTT. It encodes CASRNTEAFF.